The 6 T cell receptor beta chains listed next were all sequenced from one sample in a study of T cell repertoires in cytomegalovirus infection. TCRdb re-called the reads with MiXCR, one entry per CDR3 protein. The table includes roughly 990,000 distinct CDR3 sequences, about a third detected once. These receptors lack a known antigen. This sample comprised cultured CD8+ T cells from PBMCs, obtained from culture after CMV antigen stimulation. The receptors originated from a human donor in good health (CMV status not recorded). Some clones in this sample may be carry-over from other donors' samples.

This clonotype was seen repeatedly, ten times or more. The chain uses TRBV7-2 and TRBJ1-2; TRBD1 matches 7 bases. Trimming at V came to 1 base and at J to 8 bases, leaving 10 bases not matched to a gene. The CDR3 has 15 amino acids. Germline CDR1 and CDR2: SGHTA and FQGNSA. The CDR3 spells CASSLGGGRGGGYTF. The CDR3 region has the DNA TGTGCCAGCAGCTTAGGAGGGGGCAGGGGAGGCGGCTACACCTTC.

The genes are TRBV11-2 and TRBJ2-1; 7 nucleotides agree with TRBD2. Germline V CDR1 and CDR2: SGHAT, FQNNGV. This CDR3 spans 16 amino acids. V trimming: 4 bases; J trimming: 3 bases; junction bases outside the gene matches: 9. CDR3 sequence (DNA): TGTGCCAGCAGCTACCCCTGGAGCGGGGTCTACAATGAGCAGTTCTTC. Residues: CASSYPWSGVYNEQFF.

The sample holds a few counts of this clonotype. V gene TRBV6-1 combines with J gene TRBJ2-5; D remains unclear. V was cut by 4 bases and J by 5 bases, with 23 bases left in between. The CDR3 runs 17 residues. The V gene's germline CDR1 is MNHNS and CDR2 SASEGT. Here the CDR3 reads CASSAIPQGQVIETQYF. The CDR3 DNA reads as TGTGCCAGCAGTGCTATCCCCCAAGGGCAGGTGATCGAGACCCAGTACTTC.

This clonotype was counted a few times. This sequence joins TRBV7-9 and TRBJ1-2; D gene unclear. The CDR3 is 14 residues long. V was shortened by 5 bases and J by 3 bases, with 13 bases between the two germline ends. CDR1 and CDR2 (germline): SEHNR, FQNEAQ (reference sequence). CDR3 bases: TGTGCCAGCAGCAGAGACGTGACCCACTATGGCTACACCTTC. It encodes CASSRDVTHYGYTF.

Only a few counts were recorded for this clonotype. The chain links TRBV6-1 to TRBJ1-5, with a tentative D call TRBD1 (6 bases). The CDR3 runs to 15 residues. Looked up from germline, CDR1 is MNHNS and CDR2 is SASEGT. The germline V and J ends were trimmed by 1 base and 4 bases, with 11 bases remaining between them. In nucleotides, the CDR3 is TGTGCCAGCAGTGAAGGCAGGGGCCTTAATCAGCCCCAGCATTTT. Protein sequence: CASSEGRGLNQPQHF.

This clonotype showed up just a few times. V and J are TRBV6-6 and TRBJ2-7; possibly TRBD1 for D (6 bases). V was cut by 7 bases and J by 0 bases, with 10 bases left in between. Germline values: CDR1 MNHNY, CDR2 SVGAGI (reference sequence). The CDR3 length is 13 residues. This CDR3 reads CASTRDNSYEQYF. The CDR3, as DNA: TGTGCCAGCACTCGGGACAACTCCTACGAGCAGTACTTC.